This TCR beta chain was sequenced in a study of siplizumab effects on memory and regulatory T cells. Note on this clone: Its antigen is unknown.

The method was immunoSEQ multiplex PCR; TCRdb's version includes in-frame clones alone and lacks a portion of them. The sample includes about 26,000 clones, about 79% seen only once; the top ten take around a quarter. The CDR3 runs 10 residues. Between the trimmed V and J ends, which lost 6 bases and 7 bases, there was a span of 4 bases. Germline V lookup: CDR1 MNHEY, CDR2 SVGAGI. Findings of the study overall: Apparently key alloresponse contributors, naive T cells also seemed more diverse than memory cells. Mean Treg-derived proportions of mappable alloreactive CD4+ clones were around 72% for siplizumab and 26.9% for controls.

Sequences were obtained from memory CD4+ T cells sorted from blood. The TCR comes from a human donor in good health. The chain has TRBV6-5 and TRBJ1-5; D call uncertain. This chain's CDR3 is CASRWQPQHF. The CDR3, as DNA: TGTGCCAGCAGGTGGCAGCCCCAGCATTTT.